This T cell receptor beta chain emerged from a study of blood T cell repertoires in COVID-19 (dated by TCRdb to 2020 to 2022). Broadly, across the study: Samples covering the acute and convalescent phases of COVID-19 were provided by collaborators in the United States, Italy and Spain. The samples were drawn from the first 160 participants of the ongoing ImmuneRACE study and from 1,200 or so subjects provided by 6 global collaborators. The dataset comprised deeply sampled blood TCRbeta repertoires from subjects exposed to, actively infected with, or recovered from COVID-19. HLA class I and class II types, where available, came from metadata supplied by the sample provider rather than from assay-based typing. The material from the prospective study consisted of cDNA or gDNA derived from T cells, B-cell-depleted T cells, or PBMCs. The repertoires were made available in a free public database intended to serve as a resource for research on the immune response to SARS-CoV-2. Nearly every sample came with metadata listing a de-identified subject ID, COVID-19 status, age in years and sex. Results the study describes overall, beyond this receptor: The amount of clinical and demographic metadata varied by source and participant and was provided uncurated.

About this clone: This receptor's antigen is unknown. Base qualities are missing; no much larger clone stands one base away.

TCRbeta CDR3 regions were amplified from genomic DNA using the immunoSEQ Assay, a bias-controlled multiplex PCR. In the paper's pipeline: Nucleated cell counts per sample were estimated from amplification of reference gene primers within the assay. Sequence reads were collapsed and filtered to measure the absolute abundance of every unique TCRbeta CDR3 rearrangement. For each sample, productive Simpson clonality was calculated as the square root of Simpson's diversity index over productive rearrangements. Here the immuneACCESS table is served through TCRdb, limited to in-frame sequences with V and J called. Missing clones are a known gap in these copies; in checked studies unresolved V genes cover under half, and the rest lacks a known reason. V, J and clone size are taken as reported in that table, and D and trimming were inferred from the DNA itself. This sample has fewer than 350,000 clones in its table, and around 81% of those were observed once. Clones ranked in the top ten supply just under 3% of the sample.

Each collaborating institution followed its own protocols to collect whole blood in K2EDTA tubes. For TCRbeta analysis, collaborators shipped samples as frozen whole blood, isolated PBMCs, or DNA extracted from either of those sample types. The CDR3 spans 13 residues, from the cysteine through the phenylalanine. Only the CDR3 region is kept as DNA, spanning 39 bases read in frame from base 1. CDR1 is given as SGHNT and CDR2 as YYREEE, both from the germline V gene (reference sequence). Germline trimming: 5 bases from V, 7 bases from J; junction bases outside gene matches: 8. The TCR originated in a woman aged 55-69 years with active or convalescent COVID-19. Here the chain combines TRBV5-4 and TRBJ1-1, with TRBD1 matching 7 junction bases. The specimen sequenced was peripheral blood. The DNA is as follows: TGTGCCAGCAGTCTGACAGGGTCTGATGAAGCTTTCTTT. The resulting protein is CASSLTGSDEAFF. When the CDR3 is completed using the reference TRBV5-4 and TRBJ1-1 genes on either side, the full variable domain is ETGVTQSPTHLIKTRGQQVTLRCSSQSGHNTVSWYQQALGQGPQFIFQYYREEENGRGNFPPRFSGLQFPNYSSELNVNALELDDSALYLCASSLTGSDEAFFGQGTRLTVV.